This T cell receptor beta chain was observed in a study of cytomegalovirus exposure and HLA in healthy donors. For the study at large: An early release of data contained roughly 86 million unique TCRs, which came from HLA-typed donors.

To note about this clone: Its antigen remains unidentified.

The germline V gene has CDR1 SGDLS and CDR2 YYNGEE. V lost 4 bases and J 3 bases, leaving 18 bases between the germline ends. The CDR3 sequence is 16 residues long. The PCR used 60 Vbeta and 13 Jbeta primers. Measured with immunoSEQ multiplex PCR; TCRdb has only the in-frame clones, and not every one. The specimen's table records under 90,000 clones. Study-level results: Researchers catalogued approximately 170 TCR beta chains as cytomegalovirus-associated.

Source material: PBMCs. The V and J genes are TRBV9 and TRBJ2-3; possible D gene TRBD1, 6 bases. This receptor was obtained from a female donor in good health and CMV-seropositive. CDR3 protein: CASSLLQGSGTDTQYF. Written as DNA, the CDR3 is TGTGCCAGCAGCCTTCTTCAGGGGAGTGGGACAGATACGCAGTATTTT.